Shown below are 32 T cell receptor beta chains from a single sample sequenced in a study of CD8 T cells in ankylosing spondylitis (TCRdb year 2017). The library was obtained by 5' RACE. TCRdb lists the instrument as Illumina HiSeq 2500. The raw public data were reprocessed by TCRdb itself: fastp quality trimming at Q25, MiXCR clonotype calling, in-frame beta chains only. Each CDR3 protein appears once, grouped with its most common genes and DNA. The sample yields some 87,000 distinct CDR3 sequences; roughly 9.6% were counted once. Approximately 5.5% of the sample comes from the top ten. The sample taken for sequencing was blood, either unsorted or a sorted T cell fraction (not recorded which). Receptors originate from a male donor with ankylosing spondylitis or in good health (not recorded which).

In this sample, this clonotype turned up many times. V usage is TRBV5-1 and J usage is TRBJ2-1, with TRBD1 matching over 10 bases. The V segment lost 3 bases and the J segment 5 bases; nucleotides outside the gene matches: 11. Germline V gene sequence: CDR1 SGHRS, CDR2 YFSETQ. This CDR3 comprises 17 residues. The CDR3 spells CASSWAETGGAHNEQFF. CDR3 in DNA: TGCGCCAGCAGCTGGGCGGAGACAGGGGGCGCCCACAATGAGCAGTTCTTC.

This clonotype was seen ten or more times. This chain uses TRBV29-1 with TRBJ2-7; 13 bases map to TRBD2. This CDR3 is built from 13 residues. Germline V gene lookup returns CDR1 SQVTM and CDR2 ANQGSEA. V was clipped by 5 bases and J by 4 bases; unmatched bases: 2. The CDR3 coding sequence is TGCAGCGTTAGGACTAGCGGGGGTTACGAGCAGTACTTC. Its translation is CSVRTSGGYEQYF.

This clonotype has a count of ten or more. As DNA, the CDR3 is TGTGCCAGCTCACCTAGTCCCCCCAGGGGATATAGCAATCAGCCCCAGCATTTT. Amino acid sequence: CASSPSPPRGYSNQPQHF. The chain links TRBV18 to TRBJ1-5; the D gene is possibly TRBD1 (6 bases). The V gene's germline CDR1 is KGHSH and CDR2 LQKENI. V was cut by 3 bases and J by 0 bases, with 18 bases left in between. This CDR3 is built from 18 residues.

This clonotype was seen ten or more times. This chain connects TRBV5-1 to TRBJ2-3; perhaps TRBD2 as D (6 bases). Germline CDR1 reads SGHRS; CDR2 reads YFSETQ. Trimming left V 4 bases short and J 4 bases short, with 13 bases between. The CDR3 loop spans 14 amino acids. Written as DNA, the CDR3 is TGCGCCAGCAGCAGCGGGTTTATCGCAGATACGCAGTATTTT. Translated, it gives CASSSGFIADTQYF.

This clonotype was seen at least ten times. The rearrangement joins TRBV28 to TRBJ2-2; D unresolved. CDR3 length: 13 amino acids. Trimming pared 5 bases from V and 5 bases from J, leaving 9 bases between. The germline V gene encodes CDR1 MDHEN and CDR2 SYDVKM. The CDR3 sequence: CASSPPWTGELFF. The CDR3 nucleotides read TGTGCCAGCAGTCCCCCTTGGACCGGGGAGCTGTTTTTT.

This clonotype occurred many times. This chain links TRBV5-1 with TRBJ2-1; the match to TRBD2 covers 10 bases. The germline CDR1 and CDR2 sequences are SGHRS and YFSETQ. V dropped 0 bases and J dropped 4; count of bases not matched to a gene: 1. This CDR3 is built from 15 residues. The CDR3: CASSLDSGGYNEQFF. The CDR3 coding sequence is TGCGCCAGCAGCTTGGATAGCGGGGGGTACAATGAGCAGTTCTTC. Looking up the rest from reference TRBV5-1 and TRBJ2-1 gives the full variable domain: KAGVTQTPRYLIKTRGQQVTLSCSPISGHRSVSWYQQTPGQGLQFLFEYFSETQRNKGNFPGRFSGRQFSNSRSEMNVSTLELGDSALYLCASSLDSGGYNEQFFGPGTRLTVL.

This clonotype was counted ten times or more. V is TRBV10-2 and J is TRBJ1-5; D is unresolved. The germline V and J ends were trimmed by 6 bases and 4 bases, with 10 bases remaining between them. The CDR3 covers 13 residues. The germline V gene encodes CDR1 WSHSY and CDR2 SAAADI. CDR3: CASSLKSNQPQHF. DNA for the CDR3: TGCGCCAGCAGCTTAAAAAGTAATCAGCCCCAGCATTTT.

The sample holds many counts of this clonotype. The chain employs TRBV5-1 and TRBJ2-2, with D possibly TRBD1 on 6 matching bases. This CDR3 region has 14 residues. Germline lookup yields CDR1 SGHRS and CDR2 YFSETQ. The V end lost 6 bases, the J end lost 6 bases, and 15 bases lay between the germline ends. The DNA for the CDR3 is TGCGCCAGCAACCCGACAGGAATAGCCGGGGAGCTGTTTTTT. As protein: CASNPTGIAGELFF.

This clonotype was seen ten or more times. V is TRBV5-1 and J is TRBJ2-1; tentatively, D is TRBD2 (7 bases). This CDR3 has 15 amino acids. V was pared by 1 base and J by 6 bases, with 14 bases between. Germline V gene data show CDR1 as SGHRS and CDR2 as YFSETQ. The CDR3 region is CASSLITGGTNEQFF. For the CDR3, the DNA is TGCGCCAGCAGCTTGATTACGGGGGGCACCAATGAGCAGTTCTTC.

This clonotype was counted ten times or more. J is TRBJ2-7 and V is TRBV12-3 or TRBV12-4, with D perhaps TRBD1 (6 bases). The CDR3 extends over 14 amino acids. V gave up 5 bases and J gave up 0 bases, with 11 bases separating them. CDR3 sequence (DNA): TGTGCCAGCAGTCTCCGGGACAACTCCTACGAGCAGTACTTC. Encoded protein: CASSLRDNSYEQYF.

There are many counts of this clonotype. The rearrangement uses TRBV27 and TRBJ2-1; perhaps TRBD2 as D (7 bases). CDR1 and CDR2 from the germline V gene are MNHEY and SMNVEV (reference sequence). Between the trimmed V and J ends, which lost 8 bases and 8 bases, there was a span of 16 bases. The CDR3 runs 13 residues. For the CDR3, the DNA is TGTGCCAGCGGCCGCGGGGGCTGGGATGAGCAGTTCTTC. Translating gives CASGRGGWDEQFF.

The V and J genes are TRBV7-2 and TRBJ1-6; D is unresolved. Trimming took 6 bases from V and 4 from J, leaving 7 bases between them. The CDR3 loop spans 13 amino acids. The germline V gene encodes CDR1 SGHTA and CDR2 FQGNSA. The CDR3 region is CASSPGYNSPLHF. Written as DNA, the CDR3 is TGTGCCAGCAGTCCGGGATATAATTCACCCCTCCACTTT. Using reference TRBV7-2 and TRBJ1-6 for the parts outside the CDR3, the full variable domain is GAGVSQSPSNKVTEKGKDVELRCDPISGHTALYWYRQSLGQGLEFLIYFQGNSAPDKSGLPSDRFSAERTGGSVSTLTIQRTQQEDSAVYLCASSPGYNSPLHFGNGTRLTVT.

This clonotype was found a few times. The chain couples TRBV14 to TRBJ2-3; D remains unclear. Germline V gene lookup returns CDR1 SGHDN and CDR2 FVKESK. This CDR3 comprises 15 residues. V lost 6 bases and J lost 0, with 13 bases in between. Here the CDR3 DNA reads TGTGCCAGCAGTCCACGCTTAGCTAGCACAGATACGCAGTATTTT. Encoded protein: CASSPRLASTDTQYF.

As for this clonotype: One end of the junction fails to match germline, which may point to a read error. V and J are TRBV27 and TRBJ1-2; possible D gene TRBD1, 6 bases. This CDR3 region has 20 residues. The germline V gene has CDR1 MNHEY and CDR2 SMNVEV (reference sequence). For the CDR3, the DNA is TGTACCAGCAGTTTTCGGTTTACAAAGATGAGGCAACAGGGCTACTATGGCTACACCTTC. It translates to CTSSFRFTKMRQQGYYGYTF.

Concerning this clonotype itself: The junction and the germline gene differ at one end; a read error may be behind it. The chain joins TRBV27 to TRBJ2-5, with TRBD1 as a possible D gene (5 bases). Germline-derived CDR1 and CDR2 are MNHEY and SMNVEV (reference sequence). The CDR3 totals 14 residues. The CDR3 DNA reads TGTACCAGCAGAACGCGGACACCTCTAGAGACCCAGTACTTC. It translates to CTSRTRTPLETQYF.

This clonotype was observed at least ten times. The gene calls are TRBV20-1 and TRBJ2-4; possible D gene TRBD2, 5 bases. V dropped 6 bases and J dropped 4 bases, with 16 bases sitting between them. Germline CDR1 is DFQATT and CDR2 is SNEGSKA (reference sequence). The CDR3 extends over 14 amino acids. The CDR3 DNA reads TGCAGTGCCGGCGAGGGAACCCAAAAAAACATTCAGTACTTC. Translation: CSAGEGTQKNIQYF.

This clonotype came up many times. The chain uses TRBV20-1 and TRBJ2-1; TRBD2 matches at 9 bases. Trimming cost V 3 bases and J 4 bases; bases outside gene matches: 4. The CDR3 contains 14 residues. Germline V lookup: CDR1 DFQATT, CDR2 SNEGSKA (reference sequence). This chain's CDR3 is CSARASGAYNEQFF. CDR3 coding DNA: TGCAGTGCTAGGGCTAGCGGGGCTTACAATGAGCAGTTCTTC.

This clonotype appeared many times. The chain couples TRBV5-6 to TRBJ1-5, with TRBD1 matching 7 bases. After removal of 0 bases from V and 0 bases from J, the junction contained 3 bases not matched to a gene. The CDR3 totals 16 residues. The germline V gene has CDR1 SGHDT and CDR2 YYEEEE. CDR3 DNA sequence: TGTGCCAGCAGCTTGGGGGGACAGTATAGCAATCAGCCCCAGCATTTT. Its translation is CASSLGGQYSNQPQHF.

This clonotype was counted many times. The chain recombines TRBV20-1 with TRBJ2-6; 7 nucleotides agree with TRBD1. This CDR3 is built from 16 residues. The germline gives CDR1 DFQATT, CDR2 SNEGSKA (reference sequence). V gave up 5 bases and J gave up 3 bases; unmatched junction bases: 10. CDR3 DNA sequence: TGCAGTGCTTCCAGACAGGGAGAGGTTGGGGCCAACGTCCTGACTTTC. Protein: CSASRQGEVGANVLTF.

This clonotype has a handful of counts. The chain uses TRBV7-2 and TRBJ2-7; no firm D call. Per germline, CDR1 SGHTA and CDR2 FQGNSA. The V end was cut by 2 bases, the J end by 5 bases, with 10 bases between. This CDR3 is built from 13 residues. The CDR3 is CASSLPAHHEQYF. The CDR3 coding sequence is TGTGCCAGCAGCTTACCAGCCCACCACGAGCAGTACTTC.

This clonotype has ten or more counts. V and J are TRBV20-1 and TRBJ1-1; D is ambiguous. The V and J ends lost 1 base and 4 bases respectively, with 28 bases between them. CDR1 and CDR2 (germline): DFQATT, SNEGSKA (reference sequence). The CDR3 sequence is 19 residues long. CDR3 sequence: CSARVSGGLPARRSTEAFF. CDR3 nucleotide sequence: TGCAGTGCTAGAGTGTCGGGTGGGTTACCGGCCCGGCGAAGCACTGAAGCTTTCTTT.

This clonotype was counted a few times. Given a much more abundant clone one base away, this may be a read error. This chain uses TRBV7-2 with TRBJ2-5; no clear D gene. The CDR3 contains 10 residues. Trimming took 8 bases from V and 2 from J, leaving 3 bases between them. Germline V CDR1 and CDR2: SGHTA, FQGNSA. CDR3 sequence (DNA): TGTGCCAGCGCTCAAGAGACCCAGTACTTC. Encoded protein: CASAQETQYF.

There are many counts of this clonotype. The chain employs TRBV28 and TRBJ1-5; no reliable D call. Per the germline V gene, CDR1 is MDHEN and CDR2 is SYDVKM. CDR3 size: 15 residues. V dropped 7 bases and J dropped 5 bases, with 18 bases sitting between them. In DNA, the CDR3 is TGTGCCAGCACTATAATTGGTCGGGGAGATCAGCCCCAGCATTTT. Translated: CASTIIGRGDQPQHF. Combining the CDR3 with reference TRBV28 and TRBJ1-5 gives the whole variable domain DVKVTQSSRYLVKRTGEKVFLECVQDMDHENMFWYRQDPGLGLRLIYFSYDVKMKEKGDIPEGYSVSREKKERFSLILESASTNQTSMYLCASTIIGRGDQPQHFGDGTRLSIL.

This clonotype has at least ten counts. J is TRBJ2-2 and V is TRBV4-2; possibly TRBD2 for D (6 bases). Trimming took 5 bases from V and 7 from J, leaving 14 bases between them. CDR1 is LGHNA and CDR2 is YNFKEQ in the germline V gene. The CDR3 is made up of 14 amino acids. This chain's CDR3 is CASSEEGLVGELFF. In DNA, the CDR3 is TGTGCCAGCAGCGAGGAGGGATTGGTCGGGGAGCTGTTTTTT.

In this sample, this clonotype turned up many times. For the CDR3, the DNA is TGCAGCGTTCTCTCTAGCGGGGGTTACAATGAGCAGTTCTTC. Translating it yields CSVLSSGGYNEQFF. The rearrangement uses TRBV29-1 and TRBJ2-1, with 10 bases fitting TRBD2. V trimming: 5 bases; J trimming: 4 bases; junction bases outside the gene matches: 5. Germline loops: CDR1 SQVTM, CDR2 ANQGSEA. The CDR3 covers 14 residues.

The chain uses TRBV2 and TRBJ2-1, with 7 bases that match TRBD2. This CDR3 contains 14 residues. The V and J ends lost 2 bases and 7 bases, in that order; junction bases with no gene match: 5. CDR1 and CDR2 from the germline V gene are SNHLY and FYNNEI. Here the CDR3 DNA reads TGTGCCAGCAGTGAATGGTCCGGGGGGAATGAGCAGTTCTTC. Amino acids: CASSEWSGGNEQFF.

This clonotype was detected many times. This sequence joins TRBV5-1 and TRBJ2-5, with a weak D call TRBD1 (5 bases). This CDR3 has 14 residues. Germline lookup yields CDR1 SGHRS and CDR2 YFSETQ. The V and J ends lost 0 bases and 1 base respectively, with 7 bases between them. The CDR3 region is CASSLGGSQETQYF. DNA for the CDR3: TGCGCCAGCAGCTTGGGGGGCAGCCAAGAGACCCAGTACTTC.

This clonotype was observed a handful of times. The rearrangement joins TRBV2 to TRBJ1-4; 7 positions match TRBD1. Germline trimming cut 5 bases from V and 7 bases from J; bases unmatched to any gene: 16. CDR1 SNHLY and CDR2 FYNNEI come from the germline V gene. The CDR3 covers 17 residues. The CDR3 DNA is TGTGCCAGCAGTCCCGGGACAGCCGGCTCGAAGGGTGAAAAACTGTTTTTT. Amino acids: CASSPGTAGSKGEKLFF.

This clonotype was detected ten times or more. The chain couples TRBV21-1 to TRBJ2-5; the table's D call of TRBD1 was not tested on the DNA. TRBV21-1 counts as a pseudogene. The CDR3 is 12 residues long. The CDR3 DNA sequence: TGTGCCAGCAGCCCGGGCCCCTGGACCCAGTACTTC. Translated: CASSPGPWTQYF.

This clonotype was picked up a small number of times. The chain carries TRBV3-1 and TRBJ2-3, with D perhaps matching TRBD1 or TRBD2 (6 bases each). Trimming pared 0 bases from V and 2 bases from J, leaving 21 bases between. Per the germline V gene, CDR1 is LGHDT and CDR2 is YNNKEL (reference sequence). CDR3 length: 19 residues. CDR3 in DNA: TGTGCCAGCAGCCAAGACGGACGCCTCGGGGGCCCTGTCACAGATACGCAGTATTTT. Translating it yields CASSQDGRLGGPVTDTQYF.

In this sample, this clonotype turned up many times. The CDR3: CASSLNAGNYEQYF. CDR3 nucleotides: TGCGCCAGCAGCTTGAACGCAGGGAATTACGAGCAGTACTTC. V is TRBV5-1 and J is TRBJ2-7; possibly TRBD1 for D (5 bases). The CDR3 loop spans 14 amino acids. Trimming cost V 1 base and J 4 bases, with 12 bases left between them. Looked up from germline, CDR1 is SGHRS and CDR2 is YFSETQ.

Notes on this clonotype: It may be a read error: a sequence one base away is much more abundant. The chain joins TRBV3-1 to TRBJ2-6; TRBD1 agrees at 10 bases. CDR3 length equals 19 residues. From germline, CDR1 is LGHDT and CDR2 YNNKEL (reference sequence). CDR3 DNA sequence: TGTGTCAGCAGCCAAGGGTACCGGGACAGGGGCTCTGGGGCCAACGTCCTGACTTTC. Translating gives CVSSQGYRDRGSGANVLTF.